The T cell receptor (beta chain) described here comes from a study of CXCR3-negative and CXCR3-positive naive CD8 T cells (dated by TCRdb to about 2019). Concerning the study at large: Roughly 130 million TRB reads were obtained in total, roughly 1.5 +/- 0.3 million reads per library. The TRBV-TRBJ cluster analysis covered naive subsets from several donors and memory cells from 3 donors. Data from roughly eleven donors, pooled across two independent experiments, went into the diversity and physicochemical repertoire analyses. Overall results and qualifications from the work: Both naive subsets had comparably high repertoire diversity, while memory CD8+ T cells had much lower repertoire diversity. CXCR3 expression partially decreased after cryopreservation, so most assays used freshly isolated PBMCs. TRB CDR3s from CXCR3-positive naive cells showed higher hydrophobicity (lower Kidera factor 4), lower energy, and higher strength and volume indices than CXCR3-negative naive cells. Because surface CD5, which is linked to self-reactivity in mice, was comparable between the naive subsets, TCR interaction strength was also inferred from TRB CDR3 physicochemical properties. Similar TRBV-TRBJ usage was shown by naive CXCR3-negative and CXCR3-positive cells from the same donor, whereas distinct patterns were shown by memory cells.

For every CD8+ T cell subset, a few hundred thousand cells were flow-sorted straight into RLT lysis buffer, and each subset was sorted in triplicate. Naive CD8+ T cells were defined stringently as CD45RO-CCR7+CD27+CD95- to exclude memory contaminants. Peripheral blood mononuclear cells were isolated from buffy coats using standard density gradient centrifugation. A FACSAria III was used to flow-sort naive CD8+ T cells into CXCR3-negative and CXCR3-positive populations. Total RNA was extracted from sorted cells using an RNeasy Mini Kit. Sequenced on a NextSeq 550. The Human TCR Profiling Kit (MiLaboratory) was used to make UMI-labeled 5' RACE TRB cDNA libraries. The full amount of extracted RNA was used for cDNA synthesis, and the full amount of resulting cDNA was used for PCR amplification. Libraries were prepared in parallel using an identical number of PCR cycles. The authors' pipeline ran thus. MIGEC and MiXCR extracted about 50,000 +/- 9,200 unique UMI-labeled TRB cDNA molecules per library, requiring at least two reads per UMI. Each library averaged 40,000 +/- 10,000 functional in-frame TRB CDR3 nucleotide clonotypes without stop codons. After downsampling to 5000 UMI-labeled TRB molecules per sample, diversity metrics such as normalized Shannon-Wiener and Chao1 were calculated in VDJtools. For the central five CDR3 residues, VDJtools calculated physicochemical properties weighted by clonotype size, namely interaction energy, strength, volume and Kidera factor 4. TCRdb reprocessed the reads and provides one entry for every CDR3 protein sequence; no DNA is given. The V and J calls follow TCRdb's processing rather than the paper's. This specimen's table enumerates about 90,000 distinct CDR3 sequences. Around 1% of the sample belongs to the ten largest clones.

On this clonotype: What antigen it recognizes has not been identified.

Looking up the germline V gene yields CDR1 SQVTM and CDR2 ANQGSEA. Measured from the cysteine to the phenylalanine, the CDR3 is 13 residues long. No DNA has been recorded. Input material: naive CXCR3- CD8+ T cells from blood. This specimen's cell subset or site label, interpreted: CD45RO-CCR7+CD27+CD95- naive CD8+ T cells lacking CXCR3 (TNR3-). The receptor was isolated from a human donor in good health. Some clones in this sample may be carry-over from other donors' samples. In this chain, TRBV29-1 is recombined with TRBJ2-7; no DNA is available, so the TRBD1 call from TCRdb remains unchecked. The CDR3 protein is CSAWGRSSYEQYF.